Detailed here is one TCR beta chain. Its antigen is unknown. The data are from a study of vaccination effects on CD4 cells after COVID-19. The length of the CDR3 is 14 residues. Trimming left V 7 bases short and J 5 bases short, with 17 bases between. Germline V gives CDR1 SNHLY, CDR2 FYNNEI. It was after 10 days of culture that CD4+ T cells were isolated. Study-wide results and caveats: Clones that were induced by infection or by vaccine showed marked contraction late after vaccination.

Sequenced by immunoSEQ multiplex PCR; TCRdb stores in-frame clones only, minus some. The data contain some 49,000 clones, about 74% of them seen just once; the ten biggest clones take up about 9%. This chain connects TRBV2 to TRBJ1-1, with D perhaps TRBD1 (5 bases). The material sequenced was CD4+ T cells from PBMCs cultured without peptide, taken before COVID-19 vaccination. The receptor was isolated from a human donor who had a prior SARS-CoV-2 infection. CDR3 in amino acids: CASIFRQGITEAFF. The CDR3 DNA follows: TGTGCCAGCATTTTCAGGCAGGGAATAACTGAAGCTTTCTTT.